This TCR beta chain appears in the sequencing data of a study of blood T cell repertoires in COVID-19. Study-level information: Acute and convalescent COVID-19 samples came from the United States, Italy and Spain. The analysed material was cDNA or gDNA that came from T cells, B-cell-depleted T cells, or PBMCs.

Seattle enrolled patients during active infection and tracked them longitudinally. The length of the CDR3 is 13 residues. V gave up 0 bases and J gave up 6 bases, with 6 bases separating them. Germline CDR1 SGHRS, CDR2 YFSETQ. This clone was counted between two and nine times. In the original workflow: Quantification of nucleated cells was approximated via reference gene primer amplification. Here immunoSEQ multiplex PCR was the method, and the copy in TCRdb shows in-frame clones only, minus some. V, J and clone size are taken as reported in that table, and D and trimming were inferred from the DNA itself. This repertoire shows about 150,000 clones, roughly 83% found once; its top ten account for 9% to 14%.

The receptor was isolated from a woman aged 60-75 years with COVID-19, enrolled during active disease. The source material was peripheral blood. V and J are TRBV5-1 and TRBJ2-2; D is possibly TRBD1 (5 bases). The CDR3, as DNA: TGCGCCAGCAGCTTGGAAGGGGCCGGGGAGCTGTTTTTT. Translation: CASSLEGAGELFF.